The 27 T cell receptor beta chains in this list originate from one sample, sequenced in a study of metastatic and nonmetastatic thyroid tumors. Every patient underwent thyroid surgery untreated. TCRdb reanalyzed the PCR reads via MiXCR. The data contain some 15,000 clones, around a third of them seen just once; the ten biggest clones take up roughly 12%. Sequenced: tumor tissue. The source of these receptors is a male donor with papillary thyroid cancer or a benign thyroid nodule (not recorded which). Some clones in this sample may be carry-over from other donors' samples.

In DNA, the CDR3 is TGTGCCAGCAGAAGGACCCAGGGGGACACTGAAGCTTTCTTT. It is translated as CASRRTQGDTEAFF. The chain recombines TRBV6-1 with TRBJ1-1; 7 positions match TRBD1. V dropped 6 bases and J dropped 3; count of bases not matched to a gene: 7. The germline V gene has CDR1 MNHNS and CDR2 SASEGT. There are 14 residues in the CDR3.

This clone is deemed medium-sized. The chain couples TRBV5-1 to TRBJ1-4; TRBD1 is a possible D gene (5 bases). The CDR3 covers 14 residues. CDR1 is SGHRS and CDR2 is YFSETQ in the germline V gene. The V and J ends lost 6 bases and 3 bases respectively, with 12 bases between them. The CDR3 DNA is TGCGCCAGCAAGGATCAGGGATCTAATGAAAAACTGTTTTTT. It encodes CASKDQGSNEKLFF.

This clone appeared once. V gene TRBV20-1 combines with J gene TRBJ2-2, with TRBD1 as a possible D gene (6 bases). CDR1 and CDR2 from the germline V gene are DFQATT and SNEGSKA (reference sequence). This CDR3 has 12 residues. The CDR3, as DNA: TGCAGCATGGACAGTGACACCGGGGAGCTGTTTTTT. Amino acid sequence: CSMDSDTGELFF.

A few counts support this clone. In nucleotides, the CDR3 is TGCGCCAGCAGCCAAGACCTAGCCTACTACGAGCAGTACTTC. Encoded protein: CASSQDLAYYEQYF. The gene calls are TRBV4-1 and TRBJ2-7; perhaps TRBD2 as D (5 bases). This CDR3 spans 14 amino acids. The germline CDR1 and CDR2 sequences are MGHRA and YSYEKL. Trimming pared 0 bases from V and 3 bases from J, leaving 9 bases between.

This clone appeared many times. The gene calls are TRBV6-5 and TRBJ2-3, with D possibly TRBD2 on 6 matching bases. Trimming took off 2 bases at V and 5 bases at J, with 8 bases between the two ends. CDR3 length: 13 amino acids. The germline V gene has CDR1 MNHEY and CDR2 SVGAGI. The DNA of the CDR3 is TGTGCCAGCAGTTACGGGGAGGTAGATACGCAGTATTTT. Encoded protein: CASSYGEVDTQYF.

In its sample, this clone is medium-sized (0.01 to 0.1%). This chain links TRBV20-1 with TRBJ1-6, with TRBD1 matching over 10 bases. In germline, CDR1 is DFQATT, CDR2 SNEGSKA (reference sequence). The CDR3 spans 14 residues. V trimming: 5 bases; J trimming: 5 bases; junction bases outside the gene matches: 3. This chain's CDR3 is CSAYGQGDNSPLHF. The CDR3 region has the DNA TGCAGTGCTTATGGACAGGGGGATAATTCACCCCTCCACTTT.

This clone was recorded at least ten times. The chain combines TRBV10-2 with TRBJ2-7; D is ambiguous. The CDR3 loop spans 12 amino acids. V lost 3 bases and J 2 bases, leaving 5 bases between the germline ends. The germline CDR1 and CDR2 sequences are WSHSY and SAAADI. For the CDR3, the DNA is TGCGCCAGCAGTGACGAGGCCTACGAGCAGTACTTC. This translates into CASSDEAYEQYF.

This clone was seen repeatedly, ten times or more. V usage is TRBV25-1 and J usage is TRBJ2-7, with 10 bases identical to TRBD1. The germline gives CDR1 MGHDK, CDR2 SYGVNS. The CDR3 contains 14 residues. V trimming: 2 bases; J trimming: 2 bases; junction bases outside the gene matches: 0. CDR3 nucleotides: TGTGCCAGCAGTGAAGGGACAGGGGCCTACGAGCAGTACTTC. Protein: CASSEGTGAYEQYF.

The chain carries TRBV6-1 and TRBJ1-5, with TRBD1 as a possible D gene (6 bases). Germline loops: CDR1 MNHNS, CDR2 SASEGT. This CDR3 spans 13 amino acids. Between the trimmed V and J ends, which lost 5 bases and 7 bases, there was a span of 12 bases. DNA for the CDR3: TGTGCCAGCAGTTGGGGGCGGGGGCAGCCCCAGCATTTT. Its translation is CASSWGRGQPQHF.

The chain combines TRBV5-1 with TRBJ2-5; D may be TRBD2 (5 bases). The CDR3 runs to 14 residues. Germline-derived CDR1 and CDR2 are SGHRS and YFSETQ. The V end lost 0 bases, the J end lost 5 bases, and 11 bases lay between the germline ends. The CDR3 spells CASSLGTPVETQYF. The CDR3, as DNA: TGCGCCAGCAGCTTGGGGACTCCAGTCGAGACCCAGTACTTC.

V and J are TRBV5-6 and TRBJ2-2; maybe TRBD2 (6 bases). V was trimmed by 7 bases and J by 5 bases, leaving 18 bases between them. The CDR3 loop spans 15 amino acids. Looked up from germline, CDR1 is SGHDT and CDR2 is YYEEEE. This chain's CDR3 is CASRPLWGETGELFF. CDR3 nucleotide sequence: TGTGCCAGCCGCCCCCTGTGGGGGGAAACCGGGGAGCTGTTTTTT. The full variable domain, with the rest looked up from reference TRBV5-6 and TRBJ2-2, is DAGVTQSPTHLIKTRGQQVTLRCSPKSGHDTVSWYQQALGQGPQFIFQYYEEEERQRGNFPDRFSGHQFPNYSSELNVNALLLGDSALYLCASRPLWGETGELFFGEGSRLTVL.

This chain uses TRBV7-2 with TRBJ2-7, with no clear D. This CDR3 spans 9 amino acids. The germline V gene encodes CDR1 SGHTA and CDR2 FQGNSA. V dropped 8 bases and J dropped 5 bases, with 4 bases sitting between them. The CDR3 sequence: CASPNEQYF. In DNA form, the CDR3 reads TGTGCCAGCCCCAACGAGCAGTACTTC.

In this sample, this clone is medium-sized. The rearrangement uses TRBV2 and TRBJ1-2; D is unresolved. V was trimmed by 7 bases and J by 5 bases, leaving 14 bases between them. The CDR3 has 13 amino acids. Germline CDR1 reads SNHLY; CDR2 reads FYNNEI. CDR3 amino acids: CASTAGRIYGYTF. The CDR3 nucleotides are TGTGCCAGCACTGCGGGCAGGATTTATGGCTACACCTTC.

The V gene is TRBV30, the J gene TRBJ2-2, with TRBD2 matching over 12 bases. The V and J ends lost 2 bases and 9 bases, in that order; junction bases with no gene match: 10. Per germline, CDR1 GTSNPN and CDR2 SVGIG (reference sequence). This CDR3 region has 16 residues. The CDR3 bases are TGTGCCTGGAGTTGGCTAGCGGGAGGGCTTTCTAGGGAGCTGTTTTTT. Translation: CAWSWLAGGLSRELFF.

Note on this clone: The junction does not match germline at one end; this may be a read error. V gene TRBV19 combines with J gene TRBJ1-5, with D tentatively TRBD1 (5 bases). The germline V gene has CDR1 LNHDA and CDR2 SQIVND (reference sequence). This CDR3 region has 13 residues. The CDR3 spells CASSIGRGQPRHF. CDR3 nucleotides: TGTGCCAGTAGCATAGGGAGGGGTCAGCCCCGGCATTTT.

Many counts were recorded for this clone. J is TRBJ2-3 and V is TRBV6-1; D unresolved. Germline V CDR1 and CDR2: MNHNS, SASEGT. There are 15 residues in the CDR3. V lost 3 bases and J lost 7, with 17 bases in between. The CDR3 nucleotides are TGTGCCAGCAGTGATTACTCGAAGCCCCCAAATACGCAGTATTTT. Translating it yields CASSDYSKPPNTQYF.

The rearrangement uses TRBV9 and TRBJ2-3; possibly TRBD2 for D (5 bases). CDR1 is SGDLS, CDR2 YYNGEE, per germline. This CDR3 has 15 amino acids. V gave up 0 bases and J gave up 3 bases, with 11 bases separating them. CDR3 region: CASSVEGRRTDTQYF. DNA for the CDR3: TGTGCCAGCAGCGTAGAGGGTAGGAGGACAGATACGCAGTATTTT. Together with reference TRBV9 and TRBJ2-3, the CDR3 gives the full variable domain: DSGVTQTPKHLITATGQRVTLRCSPRSGDLSVYWYQQSLDQGLQFLIQYYNGEERAKGNILERFSAQQFPDLHSELNLSSLELGDSALYFCASSVEGRRTDTQYFGPGTRLTVL.

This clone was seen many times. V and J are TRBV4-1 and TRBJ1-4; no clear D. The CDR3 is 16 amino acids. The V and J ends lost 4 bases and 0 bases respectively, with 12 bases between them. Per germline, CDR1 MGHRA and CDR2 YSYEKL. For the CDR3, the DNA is TGCGCCAGCAGCCTTCGGACGAGTACAACTAATGAAAAACTGTTTTTT. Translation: CASSLRTSTTNEKLFF.

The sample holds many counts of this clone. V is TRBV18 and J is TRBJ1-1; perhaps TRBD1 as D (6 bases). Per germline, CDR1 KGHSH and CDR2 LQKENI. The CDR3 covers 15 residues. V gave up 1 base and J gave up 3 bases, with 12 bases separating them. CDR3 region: CASSPRAGEYTEAFF. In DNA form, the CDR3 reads TGTGCCAGCTCACCACGGGCAGGGGAGTACACTGAAGCTTTCTTT.

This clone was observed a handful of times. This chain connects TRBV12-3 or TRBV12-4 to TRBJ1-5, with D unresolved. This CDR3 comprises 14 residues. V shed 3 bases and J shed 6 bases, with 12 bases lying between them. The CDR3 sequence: CASSFVRLGQPQHF. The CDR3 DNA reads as TGTGCCAGCAGTTTCGTCAGGCTGGGTCAGCCCCAGCATTTT.

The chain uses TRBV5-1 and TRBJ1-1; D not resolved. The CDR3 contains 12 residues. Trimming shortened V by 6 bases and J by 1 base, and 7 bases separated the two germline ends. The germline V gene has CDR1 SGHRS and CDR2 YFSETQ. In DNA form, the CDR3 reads TGCGCCAGCAACATCGGGAACACTGAAGCTTTCTTT. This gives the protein CASNIGNTEAFF. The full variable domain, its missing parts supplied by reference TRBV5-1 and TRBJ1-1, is KAGVTQTPRYLIKTRGQQVTLSCSPISGHRSVSWYQQTPGQGLQFLFEYFSETQRNKGNFPGRFSGRQFSNSRSEMNVSTLELGDSALYLCASNIGNTEAFFGQGTRLTVV.

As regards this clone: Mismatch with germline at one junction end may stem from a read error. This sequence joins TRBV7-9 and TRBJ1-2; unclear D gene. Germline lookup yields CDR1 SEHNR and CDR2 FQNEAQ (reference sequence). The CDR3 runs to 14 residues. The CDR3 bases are TGTGCCTGCAGCTTAGTCGGCCCTTCCTATGGCTACTCGTTC. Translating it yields CACSLVGPSYGYSF.

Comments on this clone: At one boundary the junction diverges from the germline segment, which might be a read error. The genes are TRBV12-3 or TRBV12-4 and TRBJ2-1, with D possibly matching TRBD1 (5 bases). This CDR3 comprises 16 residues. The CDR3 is CASSIDSSTSYNDQFF. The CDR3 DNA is TGTGCCAGCAGCATCGACAGCTCTACCTCCTACAATGACCAGTTCTTC.

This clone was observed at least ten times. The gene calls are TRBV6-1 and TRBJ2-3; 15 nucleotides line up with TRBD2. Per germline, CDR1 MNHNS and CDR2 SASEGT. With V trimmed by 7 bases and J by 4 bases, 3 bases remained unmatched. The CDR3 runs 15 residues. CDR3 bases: TGTGCCAGCACGGGGACTAGCGGGGGGTCAGATACGCAGTATTTT. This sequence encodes CASTGTSGGSDTQYF.

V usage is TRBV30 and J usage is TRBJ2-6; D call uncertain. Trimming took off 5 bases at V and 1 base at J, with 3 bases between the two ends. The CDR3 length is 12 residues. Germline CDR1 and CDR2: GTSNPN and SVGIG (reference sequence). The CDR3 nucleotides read TGTGCCTGGGGGTCTGGGGCCAACGTCCTGACTTTC. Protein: CAWGSGANVLTF.

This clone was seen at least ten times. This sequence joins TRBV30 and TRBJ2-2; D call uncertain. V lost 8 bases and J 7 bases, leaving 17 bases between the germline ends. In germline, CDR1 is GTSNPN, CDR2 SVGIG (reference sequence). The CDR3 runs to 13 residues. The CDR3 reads CAEAPGMGGELFF. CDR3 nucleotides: TGTGCCGAGGCCCCGGGCATGGGCGGGGAGCTGTTTTTT.

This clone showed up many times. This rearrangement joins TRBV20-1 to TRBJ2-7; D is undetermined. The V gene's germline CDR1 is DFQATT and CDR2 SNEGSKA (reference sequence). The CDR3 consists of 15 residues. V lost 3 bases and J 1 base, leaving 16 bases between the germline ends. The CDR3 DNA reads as TGCAGTGCTAGCCGACTGCTAGAATATTCCTACGAGCAGTACTTC. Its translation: CSASRLLEYSYEQYF.